This record looks at one T cell receptor beta chain sequence and its context. What it binds is not known. Trimming shortened V by 7 bases and J by 0 bases, and 10 bases separated the two germline ends. The CDR3 totals 15 residues. The germline V gene encodes CDR1 MNHEY and CDR2 SMNVEV (reference sequence). The PCR contained 60 Vbeta and 13 Jbeta primers. The assay was immunoSEQ multiplex PCR, and TCRdb's table has in-frame clones only and misses some. The sample lists 180,000 or so clones; approximately 80% were seen once. This sample was taken from a study of cytomegalovirus exposure and HLA in healthy donors. Findings and caveats of the study: Across HLA loci, a later analysis found differing TCR association rates, with DRB1 most and HLA-C fewest. In an earlier analysis, productive rearrangement rates for most beta V segments clustered near 90% or 30%. Associated with HLA alleles at 0.05 false discovery rate in a later analysis were some 16,000 TCR beta sequences.

Sequencing was performed on PBMCs. V is TRBV27 and J is TRBJ2-6; D perhaps matches TRBD1 (5 bases). The clonotype originates from a woman aged 18-30 years in good health and CMV-seropositive. This CDR3 is CASKGWISGANVLTF. Here the CDR3 DNA reads TGTGCCAGCAAGGGGTGGATCTCTGGGGCCAACGTCCTGACTTTC.